Shown below are 6 T cell receptor beta chains from a single sample sequenced in a study of blood T cell repertoires in COVID-19. Measured with immunoSEQ multiplex PCR; TCRdb has only the in-frame clones, and not every one. The sample consists of approximately 71,000 clones, 90% of them appearing once. What was sequenced was peripheral blood. The receptors come from a woman aged 18-29 years with acute or convalescent COVID-19.

The count of this clone is one. J is TRBJ2-6 and V is TRBV28; D possibly corresponds to TRBD2 (6 bases). V lost 6 bases and J lost 0, with 12 bases in between. Germline-derived CDR1 and CDR2 are MDHEN and SYDVKM. There are 16 residues in the CDR3. The CDR3 sequence: CASRLGGNSGANVLTF. As DNA, the CDR3 is TGTGCCAGCAGGTTGGGCGGGAACTCTGGGGCCAACGTCCTGACTTTC.

V is TRBV30 and J is TRBJ2-2; D is perhaps TRBD1 (6 bases). V lost 6 bases and J lost 5, with 13 bases in between. The germline V gene encodes CDR1 GTSNPN and CDR2 SVGIG (reference sequence). The CDR3 spans 13 residues. This CDR3 reads CACLDRATGELFF. The CDR3 nucleotides read TGTGCCTGTTTGGACAGAGCGACCGGGGAGCTGTTTTTT.

This rearrangement joins TRBV29-1 to TRBJ2-7; 7 nucleotides match TRBD1. In germline, CDR1 is SQVTM, CDR2 ANQGSEA. CDR3 size: 12 residues. V lost 5 bases, J lost 2 bases, and 3 bases stayed unmatched. CDR3 DNA sequence: TGCAGCGTTATTGGACAGGCCTACGAGCAGTACTTC. Residues: CSVIGQAYEQYF.

The count of this clone is one. The rearrangement joins TRBV5-6 to TRBJ2-7; 10 bases are shared with TRBD1. Unmatched junction bases numbered 15, after V lost 2 bases and J lost 7 bases. From germline, CDR1 is SGHDT and CDR2 YYEEEE. This CDR3 is 17 amino acids long. The CDR3 reads CASSFYLPGQGRGEQYF. The CDR3 region has the DNA TGTGCCAGCAGCTTTTACTTACCGGGACAGGGGAGAGGGGAGCAGTACTTC.

This rearrangement joins TRBV6-5 to TRBJ1-1; weak D call: TRBD1 (5 bases). Trimming cost V 6 bases and J 3 bases, with 8 bases left between them. This CDR3 has 12 amino acids. The germline V gene has CDR1 MNHEY and CDR2 SVGAGI. CDR3 DNA: TGTGCCAGCAGAACAGGATACACTGAAGCTTTCTTT. Encoded protein: CASRTGYTEAFF.

This chain joins TRBV4-1 and TRBJ2-2, with D possibly matching TRBD1 (5 bases). The CDR3 has 15 residues. V lost 3 bases and J lost 10, with 18 bases in between. Germline CDR1 MGHRA, CDR2 YSYEKL. CDR3 nucleotides: TGCGCCAGCAGCCAGGAGTCTAGGGGAAGGATGGAGCTGTTTTTT. Its translation: CASSQESRGRMELFF.